The T cell receptor (beta chain) under discussion was sequenced for a study of T cell repertoires in cytomegalovirus infection. In the study overall: Indications of both CMV infection and matching HLA type were provided by public TCR beta signatures. Findings of the study overall: Using cumulative public TCR beta family frequency, the authors identified those who carried CMV together with the relevant HLA. Dominant in the ex vivo response were TCR beta clonotypes restricted by HLA-C and specific for CMV.

The CDR3 totals 15 residues. Trimming took off 1 base at V and 5 bases at J, with 13 bases between the two ends. Looked up from germline, CDR1 is SGHTA and CDR2 is FQGNSA. This clonotype was counted ten times or more. Its cognate antigen is unknown. TCRdb reprocessed the reads via MiXCR and lists one record per CDR3 protein. Here the sample spans 200,000 to 250,000 distinct CDR3 sequences, about 7% being singletons. This clonotype was sampled from a human donor in good health (CMV status not recorded). Some clones in this sample may be carry-over from other donors' samples. The chain has TRBV7-2 and TRBJ2-3; no reliable D call. Sequencing input: PBMCs. Here the CDR3 reads CASSLDSLAVDTQYF. The CDR3 bases are TGTGCCAGCAGCTTAGATTCCCTGGCCGTAGATACGCAGTATTTT.